A selection of T cell receptor beta chains follows, all from one sample in a study of CD8 T cells in ankylosing spondylitis. Each CDR3 protein gets one entry after TCRdb re-called the 5' RACE reads with MiXCR. The table has 200,000 to 250,000 distinct CDR3 sequences, about 11% seen once. Input material: blood, either unsorted or a sorted T cell fraction (not recorded which). These receptors all stem from a male donor with ankylosing spondylitis or in good health (not recorded which). CDR3s include the opening cysteine and the closing phenylalanine or tryptophan. The D gene is left open where the match is weak. Part of the rows lack a size; the others show once, few, many or a class for expanded clones.

many	TRBV12-3/TRBV12-4	-	TRBJ2-7	CASSFSDSSTEQYF	TGTGCCAGCAGTTTCAGCGACTCCAGCACCGAGCAGTACTTC
few	TRBV4-2	-	TRBJ2-7	CASSQAPGSYEQYF	TGTGCCAGCAGCCAAGCCCCAGGAAGCTACGAGCAGTACTTC
few	TRBV7-9	TRBD1	TRBJ1-4	CASSHRDRAYSEKLFF	TGTGCCAGCAGCCACCGGGACAGGGCTTACTCAGAAAAACTGTTTTTT
many	TRBV21-1	-	TRBJ1-5	CASSKEGGSNQPQHF	TGTGCCAGCAGCAAAGAGGGGGGTAGCAATCAGCCCCAGCATTTT
many	TRBV3-1	-	TRBJ1-4	CASSQDGGSGEKLFF	TGTGCCAGCAGCCAAGACGGCGGAAGTGGTGAAAAACTGTTTTTT
many	TRBV24-1	-	TRBJ1-2	CATSDPDFLYGYTF	TGTGCCACCAGTGACCCAGACTTCCTCTATGGCTACACCTTC
many	TRBV12-5	-	TRBJ2-3	CASAPPSGGLTDTQYF	TGTGCTAGTGCCCCGCCCTCGGGGGGCCTCACAGATACGCAGTATTTT
few	TRBV7-9	-	TRBJ1-5	CASSDAQTNQPQHF	TGTGCCAGCAGCGACGCACAAACAAATCAGCCCCAGCATTTT
-	TRBV30	-	TRBJ1-1	CAWSVADSTEAFF	TGTGCCTGGAGTGTAGCAGACAGCACTGAAGCTTTCTTT
few	TRBV7-7	-	TRBJ1-1	CASSLTDRTEAFF	TGTGCTAGCAGCTTAACAGACCGCACTGAAGCTTTCTTT
many	TRBV7-2	TRBD1	TRBJ2-7	CASSMGTGLYEQYF	TGTGCCAGCAGCATGGGGACAGGGCTATACGAGCAGTACTTC
-	TRBV27	-	TRBJ2-5	CASSRTSSKGWGTQYF	TGTGCCAGCAGTCGAACCTCCTCGAAGGGCTGGGGGACCCAGTACTTC
many	TRBV29-1	-	TRBJ2-1	CSVSQGSSYNEQFF	TGCAGCGTTTCCCAGGGCAGCTCCTACAATGAGCAGTTCTTC
many	TRBV20-1	-	TRBJ1-2	CSVEGGGYGYTF	TGCAGTGTCGAGGGAGGGGGCTATGGCTACACCTTC
many	TRBV5-1	TRBD1	TRBJ2-1	CASSLVGQGANEQFF	TGCGCCAGCAGCTTGGTGGGACAGGGGGCTAATGAGCAGTTCTTC
many	TRBV5-1	-	TRBJ1-1	CASSLKGAANTEAFF	TGCGCCAGCAGCTTGAAAGGGGCCGCGAACACTGAAGCTTTCTTT
many	TRBV20-1	TRBD1	TRBJ2-3	CSHGQASTDTQYF	TGCAGTCACGGACAGGCGAGCACAGATACGCAGTATTTT
many	TRBV20-1	TRBD2	TRBJ2-1	CSAPHSSGGNEQFF	TGCAGTGCTCCCCATAGTAGCGGGGGGAATGAGCAGTTCTTC
-	TRBV5-1	TRBD1	TRBJ2-5	CASRPLTGGDETQYF	TGCGCCAGCAGACCCCTAACAGGGGGCGATGAGACCCAGTACTTC
many	TRBV5-1	-	TRBJ2-2	CASSSSSAANTGELFF	TGCGCCAGCAGCTCGTCATCGGCAGCGAACACCGGGGAGCTGTTTTTT
many	TRBV7-9	-	TRBJ1-2	CASSLLHGFNYGYTF	TGTGCCAGCAGCTTATTGCACGGGTTCAACTATGGCTACACCTTC
many	TRBV7-2	TRBD2	TRBJ2-5	CASSIRLARDQETQYF	TGTGCCAGCAGCATAAGACTAGCCCGGGACCAAGAGACCCAGTACTTC
-	TRBV20-1	-	TRBJ1-6	CSARTPAGDRNSPLHF	TGCAGTGCTAGAACTCCGGCGGGGGACCGGAATTCACCCCTCCACTTT
many	TRBV7-9	-	TRBJ1-1	CASSLPGMNTEAFF	TGTGCCAGCAGCTTACCAGGCATGAACACTGAAGCTTTCTTT
many	TRBV28	-	TRBJ2-5	CASSLLGAGEETQYF	TGTGCCAGCAGTTTGCTCGGCGCGGGTGAAGAGACCCAGTACTTC
-	TRBV5-5	-	TRBJ1-5	CASSIGVPDRNQPQHF	TGTGCCAGCAGTATTGGGGTTCCGGACAGAAATCAGCCCCAGCATTTT
-	TRBV12-3/TRBV12-4	-	TRBJ1-3	CASLQGSGNTIYF	TGTGCCAGCTTACAGGGCTCTGGAAACACCATATATTTT
many	TRBV6-1	-	TRBJ1-4	CASSTPRRGGGEKLFF	TGTGCCAGCAGTACGCCCCGCAGGGGAGGGGGTGAAAAACTGTTTTTT
many	TRBV18	-	TRBJ1-1	CASSPQSNPEAFF	TGTGCCAGCTCACCACAATCTAATCCTGAAGCTTTCTTT
many	TRBV20-1	-	TRBJ1-5	CSARDSGRSNQPQHF	TGCAGTGCTAGAGATTCGGGGAGAAGCAATCAGCCCCAGCATTTT
few	TRBV14	TRBD2	TRBJ2-1	CASSQIIGGGGNEQFF	TGTGCCAGCAGCCAAATAATCGGCGGGGGGGGTAATGAGCAGTTCTTC
many	TRBV2	-	TRBJ2-1	CASAGAGNEQFF	TGTGCCAGCGCTGGGGCAGGGAATGAGCAGTTCTTC
-	TRBV28	-	TRBJ2-7	CASSLTGIYEQYF	TGTGCCAGCAGTTTAACTGGAATCTACGAGCAGTACTTC
few	TRBV7-8	TRBD2	TRBJ2-1	CASSWGGEGEQFF	TGTGCCAGCAGCTGGGGGGGGGAGGGTGAGCAGTTCTTC
-	TRBV2	-	TRBJ1-6	CASSEDRDGSPLHF	TGTGCCAGCAGTGAAGATCGGGACGGTTCACCCCTCCACTTT
many	TRBV9	TRBD2	TRBJ2-3	CASSVLTSGSTDTQYF	TGTGCCAGCAGCGTATTAACTAGCGGGAGCACAGATACGCAGTATTTT
-	TRBV27	-	TRBJ1-1	CASRITGIFFPNTEAFF	TGTGCCAGCAGAATCACAGGGATCTTCTTTCCGAACACTGAAGCTTTCTTT